This TCR beta chain was obtained from a study of blood T cell repertoires in COVID-19. The Seattle patients, enrolled during active infection, were followed longitudinally. This CDR3 has 19 amino acids. The V gene lost 6 bases and the J gene lost 0 bases, with 24 bases spanning the gap. The germline CDR1 and CDR2 sequences are LNHDA and SQIVND (reference sequence). The table came from immunoSEQ multiplex PCR; TCRdb's copy has only in-frame clones and leaves some out. The top ten hold roughly 7.3% of the sample, which has approximately 300,000 clones, approximately 90% seen once. The sample comprised peripheral blood. The TCR sequence derives from a woman in her 30s with COVID-19, enrolled during active disease. V gene TRBV19 combines with J gene TRBJ2-4; the D is unclear. As DNA, the CDR3 is TGTGCCAGTAGCTCTATTGGCAATACCAGCCTAGTAGCCAAAAACATTCAGTACTTC. This gives the protein CASSSIGNTSLVAKNIQYF.